The present entry profiles one TCR beta chain with its context. The sample belongs to a study of cytomegalovirus exposure and HLA in healthy donors. Unrecorded immune exposure was likely among donors, who were nominally healthy when sampled. The germline V and J ends were trimmed by 5 bases and 0 bases, with 11 bases remaining between them. Germline V gives CDR1 SGHAT, CDR2 FQNNGV. The CDR3 is 15 residues long. The PCR employed 60 Vbeta primers together with 13 Jbeta primers. Original processing methods: About 11 million of around 85 million unique TCR beta chains were shared, per a later count. Measured with immunoSEQ multiplex PCR; TCRdb has only the in-frame clones, and not every one. V and J calls and clone size are given by that table; D and trimming were obtained from the DNA. Here the sample spans fewer than 300,000 clones, 80% being singletons.

The chain carries TRBV11-2 and TRBJ1-3; D not resolved. The sequence derives from a girl aged 2-10 years in good health and CMV-seronegative. Sample: PBMCs. CDR3 coding DNA: TGTGCCAGCAGCGATATAGCGAGCTCTGGAAACACCATATATTTT. Protein product: CASSDIASSGNTIYF.